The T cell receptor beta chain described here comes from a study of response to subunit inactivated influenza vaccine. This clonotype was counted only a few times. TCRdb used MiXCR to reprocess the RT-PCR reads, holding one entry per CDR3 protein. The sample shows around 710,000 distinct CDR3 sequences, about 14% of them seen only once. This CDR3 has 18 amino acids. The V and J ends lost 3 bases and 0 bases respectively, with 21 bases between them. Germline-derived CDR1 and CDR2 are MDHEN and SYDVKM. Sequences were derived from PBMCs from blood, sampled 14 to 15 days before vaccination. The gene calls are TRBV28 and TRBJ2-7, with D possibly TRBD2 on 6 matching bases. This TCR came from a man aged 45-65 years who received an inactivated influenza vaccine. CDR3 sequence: CASSFSPGTWESSYEQYF. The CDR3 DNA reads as TGTGCCAGCAGTTTCAGTCCAGGGACTTGGGAGAGCTCCTACGAGCAGTACTTC.